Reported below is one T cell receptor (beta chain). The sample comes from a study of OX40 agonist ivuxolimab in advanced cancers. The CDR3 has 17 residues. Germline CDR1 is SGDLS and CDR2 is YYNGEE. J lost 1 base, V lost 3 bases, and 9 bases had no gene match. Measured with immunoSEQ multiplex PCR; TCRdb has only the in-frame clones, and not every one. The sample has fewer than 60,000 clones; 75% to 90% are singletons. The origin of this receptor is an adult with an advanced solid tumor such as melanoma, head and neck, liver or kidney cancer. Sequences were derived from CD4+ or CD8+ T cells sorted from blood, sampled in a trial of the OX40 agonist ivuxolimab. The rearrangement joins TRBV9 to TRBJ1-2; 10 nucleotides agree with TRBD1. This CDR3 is CASSARQGAPLNYGYTF. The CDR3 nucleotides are TGTGCCAGCAGCGCCAGACAGGGGGCCCCACTTAACTATGGCTACACCTTC.